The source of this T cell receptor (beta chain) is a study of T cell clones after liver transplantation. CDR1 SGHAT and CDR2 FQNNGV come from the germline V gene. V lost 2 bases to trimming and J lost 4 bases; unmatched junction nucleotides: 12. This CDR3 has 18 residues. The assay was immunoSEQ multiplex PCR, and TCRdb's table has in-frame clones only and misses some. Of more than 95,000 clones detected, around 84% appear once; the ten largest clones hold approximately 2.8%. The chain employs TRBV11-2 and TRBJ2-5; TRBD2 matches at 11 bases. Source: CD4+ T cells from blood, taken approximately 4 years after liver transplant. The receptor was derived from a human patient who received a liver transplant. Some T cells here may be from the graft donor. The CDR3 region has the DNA TGTGCCAGCAGCTTACGGCTAGCGGGAGGAGGGTTAGGAGAGACCCAGTACTTC. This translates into CASSLRLAGGGLGETQYF.